The rows below give T cell receptor beta chains drawn from one sample of a study of response to subunit inactivated influenza vaccine. One entry per CDR3 protein results from TCRdb running MiXCR on the RT-PCR reads. The sample comprises 600,000 to 850,000 distinct CDR3 sequences, 12% to 15% of which are singletons, and about 7.4% rests with the top ten. Material: PBMCs from blood, obtained 14 days before vaccination. These receptors were taken from a man aged 50 or older who received an inactivated influenza vaccine. Each CDR3 is given with its conserved first and last residue. A D gene is named only where the DNA matches it firmly. The size field is filled for only some rows; it gives once, few, many or a size class.

abundance | d_gene | len | j_gene | v_gene | CDR3nt | CDR3aa
. | . | 14 | TRBJ1-1 | TRBV12-3/TRBV12-4 | TGTGCCAGCAGTTTAACCCCTGAGGGCACTGAAGCTTTCTTT | CASSLTPEGTEAFF
few | . | 11 | TRBJ1-1 | TRBV20-1 | TGCAGTTCACAGTCTTACACTGAAGCTTTCTTT | CSSQSYTEAFF
. | TRBD1 | 14 | TRBJ2-1 | TRBV15 | TGTGCCACCAGTAAGGGACAGTCATACAATGAGCAGTTCTTC | CATSKGQSYNEQFF
many | . | 13 | TRBJ1-2 | TRBV5-1 | TGCGCCAGCAGAATCGAGGGATACTATGGCTACACCTTC | CASRIEGYYGYTF
many | . | 14 | TRBJ2-7 | TRBV28 | TGTGCCAGCAGTTCATCAGGGACATTACGAGAACAGTACTTC | CASSSSGTLREQYF
many | . | 18 | TRBJ2-4 | TRBV6-2/TRBV6-3 | TGTGCCAGCAGTTACCCCCTCGTACCTTTTGAAGCCAAAAACATTCAGTACTTC | CASSYPLVPFEAKNIQYF
few | TRBD1 | 14 | TRBJ2-2 | TRBV5-6 | TGTGCCAGCAGTATGGGACAGGGGACCGGGGAGCTGTTTTTT | CASSMGQGTGELFF
many | TRBD2 | 18 | TRBJ2-1 | TRBV10-3 | TGTGCCATCAGGGGGGGACTAGCGGGAGAAACTATGTACAATGAGCAGTTCTTC | CAIRGGLAGETMYNEQFF
many | TRBD2 | 14 | TRBJ2-3 | TRBV20-1 | TGCAGTGCTAGTCCTAGCGGGCGAACAGATACGCAGTATTTT | CSASPSGRTDTQYF
few | TRBD1 | 17 | TRBJ2-1 | TRBV27 | TGTGCCAGCAGTTCACCACAAGGGGACAGGGGCTACAATGAGCAGTTCTTC | CASSSPQGDRGYNEQFF
. | . | 12 | TRBJ1-2 | TRBV3-1 | TGTGCCAGCAGCGATGCTGCGCTTGGCTACACCTTC | CASSDAALGYTF
few | TRBD1 | 15 | TRBJ1-3 | TRBV29-1 | TGCAGCGTTGACCCAGGGGGCGCGGCTGGAAACACCATATATTTT | CSVDPGGAAGNTIYF
few | . | 15 | TRBJ2-7 | TRBV5-1 | TGCGCCAGCAGCTTGGTTCCGGGCAGCTCCTACGAGCAGTACTTC | CASSLVPGSSYEQYF
. | . | 15 | TRBJ2-1 | TRBV12-3/TRBV12-4 | TGTGCCAGCAGCACCCCATCGAGCTCCTACAATGAGCAGTTCTTC | CASSTPSSSYNEQFF
. | TRBD1 | 20 | TRBJ2-5 | TRBV18 | TGTGCCAGCTCACCATATCCCCCGGACAGGGGGCTCACGGGCACAGAGACCCAGTACTTC | CASSPYPPDRGLTGTETQYF
many | . | 16 | TRBJ2-6 | TRBV27 | TGTGCCAGCAGTTTCATAGGACACTCTGGGGCCAACGTCCTGACTTTC | CASSFIGHSGANVLTF
few | . | 14 | TRBJ1-5 | TRBV7-9 | TGTGCCAGCAGCCACCGGGGGAGCAATCAGCCCCAGCATTTT | CASSHRGSNQPQHF
few | TRBD1 | 16 | TRBJ2-2 | TRBV25-1 | TGTGCCAGCAGGAGACCGGGACAGGGGAACACCGGGGAGCTGTTTTTT | CASRRPGQGNTGELFF
many | TRBD2 | 13 | TRBJ2-1 | TRBV6-2/TRBV6-3 | TGTGCCAGCAGTTACTCGATACTAGCGGGAAAGTTCTTC | CASSYSILAGKFF
. | . | 15 | TRBJ2-7 | TRBV5-1 | TGCGCCAGCAGCTGGGGACACGAGGGGTCCTACGAGCAGTACTTC | CASSWGHEGSYEQYF
. | TRBD2 | 17 | TRBJ2-1 | TRBV2 | TGTGCCAGCAGAAAGGGTTTTAGCGGGGGGCCCTACAATGAGCAGTTCTTC | CASRKGFSGGPYNEQFF
. | . | 14 | TRBJ2-5 | TRBV27 | TGTGCCAGCAGTCTTAGACAGATACCAGAGACCCAGTACTTC | CASSLRQIPETQYF
few | TRBD2 | 14 | TRBJ2-2 | TRBV7-2 | TGTGCCCTCGGGGCGGGAGCGTGGGCCGGGGAGCTGTTTTTT | CALGAGAWAGELFF
. | . | 12 | TRBJ1-2 | TRBV7-2 | TGTGCCAGCAGCCAAACCAGATATGGCTACACCTTC | CASSQTRYGYTF
few | . | 15 | TRBJ1-5 | TRBV18 | TGTGCCAGCTCAGAGGGGCGCACTAGCAATCAGCCCCAGCATTTT | CASSEGRTSNQPQHF
few | . | 16 | TRBJ2-7 | TRBV16 | TGTGCCAGCAGCCAATTTCTAGCGACAAGCTCCTACGAGCAGTACTTC | CASSQFLATSSYEQYF
many | TRBD1 | 16 | TRBJ2-5 | TRBV12-3/TRBV12-4 | TGTGCCAGCAGTTTACTGGGTAGGGGGCCCCAAGAGACCCAGTACTTC | CASSLLGRGPQETQYF
many | . | 14 | TRBJ2-5 | TRBV6-2/TRBV6-3 | TGTGCCAGCAGTCCCCGGGCCCGCTCGGAGACCCAGTACTTC | CASSPRARSETQYF
few | . | 21 | TRBJ1-5 | TRBV4-2 | TGTGCCAGCAGCCAAGATTTCCCCGGTCGTAGGGGTAAGGATAGCAATCAGCCCCAGCATTTT | CASSQDFPGRRGKDSNQPQHF
few | . | 19 | TRBJ2-5 | TRBV15 | TGTGCCACCAGCCGAGATGGGATGGTGACCGGTCTCTGGGAAGAGACCCAGTACTTC | CATSRDGMVTGLWEETQYF
few | . | 15 | TRBJ1-1 | TRBV4-3 | TGCGCCAGCAGCCAGGGACCCCTTCTGAACACTGAAGCTTTCTTT | CASSQGPLLNTEAFF
once | TRBD1 | 16 | TRBJ2-3 | TRBV30 | TGTGCCTGGAGTGTAAAGGCGGGACAGGGGTCAGATACGCAGTATTTT | CAWSVKAGQGSDTQYF
many | . | 15 | TRBJ2-3 | TRBV5-1 | TGCGCCAGCAGCTTGGCCATGGGGAGCACAGATACGCAGTATTTT | CASSLAMGSTDTQYF
many | TRBD1 | 15 | TRBJ1-3 | TRBV12-3/TRBV12-4 | TGTGCCAGCAGTTTCGGGACAGGGTCTGGAAACACCATATATTTT | CASSFGTGSGNTIYF
many | TRBD1 | 18 | TRBJ2-6 | TRBV6-5 | TGTGCCAGCAGTTTCTTCGGGACAGGGGGTGCCGGGGCCAACGTCCTGACTTTC | CASSFFGTGGAGANVLTF